This T cell receptor (beta chain) was observed in a study of blood T cells in healthy people across ages. With a J-beta primer mix and a sample-barcoded 5' primer, a second PCR ran roughly 6 to 11 cycles. Each cDNA molecule, via a template-switch adaptor with 12 random nucleotides, was tagged. TCRdb reanalysed the 5' RACE reads using MiXCR and keeps one entry per CDR3 protein. This sample has hundreds of thousands of distinct CDR3 sequences, with approximately 40% found just once. This CDR3 has 15 residues. Germline CDR1 is SSHAT and CDR2 is FNYEAQ (reference sequence). Study-wide points: In the absence of known donor CMV status, changes in expanded clonotypes were possibly confounded.

Donors were healthy Caucasian individuals from Russia aged roughly 6 to 95. Every donor gave approximately 10 milliliters of peripheral blood. With respect to this clonotype: Antigen unknown. At one of its ends the junction is not consistent with the germline gene, which may arise from a read error.

Input material: blood. This chain connects TRBV7-7 to TRBJ2-5; 7 nucleotides match TRBD1. The receptor was derived from an older man in good health. The CDR3 sequence: CASSAQDRTQETQYF. CDR3 nucleotides: TGTGCTAGCAGCGCCCAGGACAGGACACAAGAGACCCAGTACTTC.